These T cell receptor beta chains were read from a single sample in a study of a mutant IDH1 vaccine in newly diagnosed glioma. These receptors lack a known antigen. Measured with immunoSEQ multiplex PCR; TCRdb has only the in-frame clones, and not every one. The sample contains 50,000 to 70,000 clones, about 90% of which appear only once. Sequencing was performed on PBMCs, taken from a glioma patient whose treatment included an IDH1 peptide vaccine. The receptors come from a man in his forties with glioma. CDR3s include the opening cysteine and the closing phenylalanine or tryptophan. A D gene is named only where the DNA matches it firmly. Clone size appears in some rows only: once, few, many, or a class for an expanded clone.

CDR3	DNA	size	J	V	D
CASSARSGRAGTQYF	TGTGCCAGCAGCGCTCGTTCTGGTCGTGCCGGGACCCAGTACTTC	-	TRBJ2-5	TRBV9	-
CSTTKHGASSTDTQYF	TGCAGCACCACCAAGCATGGTGCGAGTAGCACAGATACGCAGTATTTT	-	TRBJ2-3	TRBV29-1	-
CASSQGPQGASGNTIYF	TGCGCCAGCAGCCAGGGTCCACAGGGGGCATCTGGAAACACCATATATTTT	-	TRBJ1-3	TRBV4-1	TRBD1
CASIKGGSKDEQYF	TGTGCCAGCATTAAGGGCGGGAGCAAGGACGAGCAGTACTTC	-	TRBJ2-7	TRBV6-5	TRBD2
CASRGGRRGQGAEAFF	TGTGCCAGTAGGGGGGGAAGGAGGGGGCAAGGCGCTGAAGCTTTCTTT	-	TRBJ1-1	TRBV19	TRBD1
CASAGESGNQPQHF	TGTGCCAGCGCGGGGGAAAGTGGCAATCAGCCCCAGCATTTT	-	TRBJ1-5	TRBV2	-
CAISARQGAPEGETQYF	TGTGCCATCAGTGCCCGACAGGGGGCGCCGGAGGGAGAGACCCAGTACTTC	-	TRBJ2-5	TRBV10-3	TRBD1
CASSILAPYGELFF	TGTGCCAGTAGTATTCTAGCGCCGTACGGGGAGCTGTTTTTT	-	TRBJ2-2	TRBV19	-
CASSARQGYEQYF	TGTGCCAGCAGTGCACGACAGGGCTACGAGCAGTACTTC	-	TRBJ2-7	TRBV6-1	TRBD1
CASSWYLSNQPQHF	TGTGCCAGCAGCTGGTATCTCAGCAATCAGCCCCAGCATTTT	-	TRBJ1-5	TRBV5-6	-
CASSLALAGQETQYF	TGTGCCAGCAGCTTGGCTCTAGCGGGGCAAGAGACCCAGTACTTC	-	TRBJ2-5	TRBV5-4	TRBD2
CASSLGSYEQYF	TGTGCCAGCAGCTTAGGCTCCTACGAGCAGTACTTC	-	TRBJ2-7	TRBV13	-
CASSSGIGGYQETQYF	TGTGCCAGCAGTTCAGGGATTGGAGGGTACCAAGAGACCCAGTACTTC	few	TRBJ2-5	TRBV27	-
CASKGLAGPAEETQYF	TGTGCCAGCAAGGGACTAGCGGGGCCGGCCGAAGAGACCCAGTACTTC	-	TRBJ2-5	TRBV2	TRBD2
CASSRSGRAGYEQYF	TGTGCCAGTAGCCGTAGCGGGAGGGCCGGGTACGAGCAGTACTTC	-	TRBJ2-7	TRBV19	TRBD2
CASTLAGPTNEKLFF	TGTGCCAGCACCCTCGCTGGACCAACTAATGAAAAACTGTTTTTT	-	TRBJ1-4	TRBV7-8	-
CASSPLGAGVSETQYF	TGTGCCAGCAGCCCCTTAGGCGCGGGAGTTTCAGAGACCCAGTACTTC	-	TRBJ2-5	TRBV7-2	TRBD2
CASSITWTSGGERRYF	TGTGCCAGTAGTATAACATGGACTAGCGGGGGGGAAAGAAGGTATTTT	-	TRBJ2-3	TRBV19	TRBD2
CASSFGDRSYEQYF	TGTGCCAGCAGTTTTGGAGACAGGTCCTACGAGCAGTACTTC	-	TRBJ2-7	TRBV28	-
CASSQTTGLRNIQYF	TGTGCCAGTAGTCAAACCACCGGGCTTAGAAACATTCAGTACTTC	-	TRBJ2-4	TRBV19	-
CASSPLPNQPQHF	TGTGCCAGCAGTCCACTCCCTAATCAGCCCCAGCATTTT	-	TRBJ1-5	TRBV7-8	-
CASSRAGLAGVLGSYEQYF	TGTGCCAGCAGCAGAGCGGGACTAGCGGGAGTGCTCGGGTCCTACGAGCAGTACTTC	-	TRBJ2-7	TRBV7-3	TRBD2
CASSLVVRVAGGTDTQYF	TGTGCCAGCAGCTTAGTGGTGCGGGTGGCAGGGGGCACAGATACGCAGTATTTT	-	TRBJ2-3	TRBV7-2	-
CASSPGTAGQGTGELFF	TGTGCCAGCAGCCCGGGTACGGCGGGGCAGGGCACCGGGGAGCTGTTTTTT	-	TRBJ2-2	TRBV4-2	-
CGLWRAAGYTF	TGCGGCCTTTGGAGGGCGGCTGGCTACACCTTC	-	TRBJ1-2	TRBV20-1	-
CASKRTPWDEKLFF	TGTGCCAGTAAACGGACCCCATGGGATGAAAAACTGTTTTTT	-	TRBJ1-4	TRBV19	-
CASSPSRAKNIQYF	TGTGCCAGCTCACCATCGAGGGCCAAAAACATTCAGTACTTC	-	TRBJ2-4	TRBV18	-
CASSLDPLAGEQFF	TGCGCCAGCAGCTTAGACCCACTGGCGGGTGAGCAGTTCTTC	-	TRBJ2-1	TRBV5-1	-
CASSQVGGLGDDTQYF	TGTGCCAGCAGCCAAGTGGGGGGACTAGGAGATGATACGCAGTATTTT	-	TRBJ2-3	TRBV4-2	TRBD2
CASSFSDQSHNEQFF	TGCGCCAGCAGCTTTAGCGACCAATCTCACAATGAGCAGTTCTTC	-	TRBJ2-1	TRBV5-1	-
CASSPGVAGAYEQYF	TGTGCCAGCAGCCCCGGGGTAGCGGGGGCCTACGAGCAGTACTTC	few	TRBJ2-7	TRBV6-5	TRBD2
CASSLRTAKDYEQYF	TGTGCCAGCTCACTGAGGACAGCGAAAGACTACGAGCAGTACTTC	-	TRBJ2-7	TRBV18	-
CASSTGTRARGYTF	TGTGCCAGCAGCACCGGGACTCGGGCTAGGGGCTACACCTTC	-	TRBJ1-2	TRBV6-5	-
CASSLAIVRLAKNEQFF	TGTGCCAGCAGCTTGGCCATCGTCCGTCTAGCGAAGAATGAGCAGTTCTTC	-	TRBJ2-1	TRBV5-4	-
CASSYGTALAWYF	TGTGCCAGCAGTTACGGGACCGCCCTGGCGTGGTACTTC	-	TRBJ2-7	TRBV6-5	-
CASSPGGISEAFF	TGTGCCAGCAGCCCAGGGGGGATCTCTGAAGCTTTCTTT	-	TRBJ1-1	TRBV14	TRBD1
CASSLPGTGGGEQFF	TGCGCCAGCAGCTTGCCCGGGACAGGGGGCGGTGAGCAGTTCTTC	-	TRBJ2-1	TRBV5-1	TRBD1
CASSASVTQYF	TGTGCCAGCAGTGCGTCGGTTACGCAGTATTTT	-	TRBJ2-3	TRBV25-1	-
CASSLMGAGAEAFF	TGTGCCAGCAGCTTAATGGGCGCGGGGGCTGAAGCTTTCTTT	-	TRBJ1-1	TRBV7-9	-
CATTGEGYNEQFF	TGTGCCACCACGGGGGAGGGCTACAATGAGCAGTTCTTC	-	TRBJ2-1	TRBV6-6	TRBD2
CASSSTVQTKTGELFF	TGTGCCAGCAGCTCAACGGTCCAAACCAAGACCGGGGAGCTGTTTTTT	-	TRBJ2-2	TRBV5-6	-